This TCR beta chain derives from a study of T cells in localized non-small cell lung cancer. Details on this clone: The antigen remains unidentified.

J lost 6 bases, V lost 2 bases, and 8 bases had no gene match. Germline CDR1 MNHEY, CDR2 SMNVEV (reference sequence). This CDR3 is 17 amino acids long. Study-level findings and limits: Appearing in adjacent lung were a median 57 of the top 100 tumor clones.

Generated by immunoSEQ multiplex PCR, the TCRdb table keeps only in-frame clones and is missing some. The sample records about 29,000 clones, 80% to 90% being singletons. This TCR was sampled from a woman aged 40-69 years with stage I lung adenocarcinoma. This material consisted of peripheral blood, taken before any cancer treatment. The V and J genes are TRBV27 and TRBJ2-1, with 12 bases aligning to TRBD2. The chain's CDR3 is CASSLPTGLAGSNEQFF. CDR3 DNA sequence: TGTGCCAGCAGTTTACCAACAGGACTAGCGGGATCCAATGAGCAGTTCTTC.